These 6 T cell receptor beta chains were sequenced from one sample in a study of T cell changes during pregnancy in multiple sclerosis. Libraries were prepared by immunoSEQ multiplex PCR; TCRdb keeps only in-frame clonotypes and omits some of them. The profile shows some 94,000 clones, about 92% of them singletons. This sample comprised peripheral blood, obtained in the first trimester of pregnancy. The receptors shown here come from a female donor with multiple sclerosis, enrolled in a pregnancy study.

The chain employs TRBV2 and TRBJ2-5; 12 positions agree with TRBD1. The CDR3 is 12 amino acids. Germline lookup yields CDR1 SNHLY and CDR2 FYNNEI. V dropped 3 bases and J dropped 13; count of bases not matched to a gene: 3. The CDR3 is CASSDGTGGPYF. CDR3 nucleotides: TGTGCCAGCAGTGACGGGACAGGGGGCCCGTACTTC.

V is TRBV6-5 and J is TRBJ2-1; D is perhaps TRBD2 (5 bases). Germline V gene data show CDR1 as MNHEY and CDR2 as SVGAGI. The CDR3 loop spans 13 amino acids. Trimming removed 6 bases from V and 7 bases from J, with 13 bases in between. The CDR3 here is CASSRGRTNEQFF. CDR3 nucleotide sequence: TGTGCCAGCAGCCGCGGACGGACTAATGAGCAGTTCTTC.

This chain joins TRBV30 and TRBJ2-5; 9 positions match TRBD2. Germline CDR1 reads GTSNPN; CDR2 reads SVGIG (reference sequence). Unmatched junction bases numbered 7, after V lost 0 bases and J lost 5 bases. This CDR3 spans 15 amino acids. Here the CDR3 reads CAWSVAAGGWETQYF. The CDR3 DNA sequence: TGTGCCTGGAGTGTTGCGGCGGGAGGGTGGGAGACCCAGTACTTC.

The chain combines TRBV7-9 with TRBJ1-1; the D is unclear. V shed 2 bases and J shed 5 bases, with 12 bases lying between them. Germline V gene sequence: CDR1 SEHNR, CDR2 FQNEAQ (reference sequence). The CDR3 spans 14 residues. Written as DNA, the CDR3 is TGTGCCAGCAGCTTAATAGGGAGTGGGACTGAAGCTTTCTTT. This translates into CASSLIGSGTEAFF.

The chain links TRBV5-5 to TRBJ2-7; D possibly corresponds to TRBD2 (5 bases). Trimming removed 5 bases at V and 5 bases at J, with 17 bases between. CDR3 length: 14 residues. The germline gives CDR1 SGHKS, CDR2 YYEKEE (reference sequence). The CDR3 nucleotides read TGTGCCAGCAGAATAACGGGGTATCTCCACGAGCAGTACTTC. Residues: CASRITGYLHEQYF.

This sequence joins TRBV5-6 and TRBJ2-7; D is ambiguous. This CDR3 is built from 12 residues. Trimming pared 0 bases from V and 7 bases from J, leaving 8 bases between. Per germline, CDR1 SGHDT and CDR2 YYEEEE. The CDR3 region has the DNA TGTGCCAGCAGCTTGGGGCAGAGGGAGCAGTACTTC. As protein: CASSLGQREQYF.